This paragraph reports one TCR beta chain. The antigen remains unidentified. 13 Jbeta primers and 60 Vbeta primers were used for the PCR. Sequencing used immunoSEQ multiplex PCR; TCRdb keeps in-frame clones, though not all of them. The table has 150,000 to 200,000 clones, roughly four fifths seen once; the top ten hold 1.5% to 2%. This entry is derived from a study of cytomegalovirus exposure and HLA in healthy donors. Study-wide results and caveats: The majority of CMV-associated TCR beta chains were reported as apparently HLA-restricted in a later analysis. While the bulk of TCR sequences proved rare, some public TCRs turned up in many donors. In a later analysis, HLA-associated beta chains showed higher expansion and lower generation probabilities than comparable chains.

CDR3 length: 14 amino acids. Trimming took off 6 bases at V and 5 bases at J, with 13 bases between the two ends. CDR1 and CDR2 (germline): MDHEN, SYDVKM. Donors had nominal health at sampling but likely had unrecorded immune exposures. J is TRBJ1-4 and V is TRBV28; D perhaps matches TRBD1 (5 bases). This clonotype originated in a woman between 18 and 29 years old in good health and CMV-seronegative. The specimen was PBMCs. The CDR3 DNA is TGTGCCAGCAGGATGACAGCTAACAATGAAAAACTGTTTTTT. Amino acid sequence: CASRMTANNEKLFF.